The 18 T cell receptor beta chains in this list originate from one sample, sequenced in a study of cytomegalovirus exposure and HLA in healthy donors. The PCR was carried out with 60 Vbeta primers and 13 Jbeta primers. Sequencing was performed with immunoSEQ multiplex PCR; in TCRdb, only in-frame clones are kept and a portion is missing. In the table there are roughly 120,000 clones, around 80% of which are singletons. The sequencing input was PBMCs. These receptors were collected from a man aged 25-45 years in good health and CMV-seropositive.

This chain joins TRBV4-3 and TRBJ1-1, with D possibly matching TRBD1 (5 bases). This CDR3 region has 15 residues. Trimming took off 0 bases at V and 4 bases at J, with 12 bases between the two ends. Germline CDR1 LGHNA, CDR2 YSLEER. CDR3 nucleotides: TGCGCCAGCAGCCAAGATGGGTCCGGGGGCACTGAAGCTTTCTTT. Protein: CASSQDGSGGTEAFF.

The V gene is TRBV18, the J gene TRBJ2-3; D remains ambiguous. The CDR3 runs to 15 residues. Trimming removed 0 bases from V and 7 bases from J, with 14 bases in between. The germline gives CDR1 KGHSH, CDR2 LQKENI. The CDR3 DNA is TGTGCCAGCTCACCACCCGAGGCCCTCCCAAATACGCAGTATTTT. Its translation: CASSPPEALPNTQYF.

V is TRBV11-2 and J is TRBJ2-7; D unclear. This CDR3 has 11 residues. Deletions cut 3 bases from V and 7 bases from J, with 7 bases between. Looked up from germline, CDR1 is SGHAT and CDR2 is FQNNGV. CDR3 in amino acids: CASSFGQEQYF. CDR3 DNA sequence: TGTGCCAGCAGCTTTGGCCAGGAGCAGTACTTC. The full variable domain, completed using reference TRBV11-2 and TRBJ2-7, is EAGVAQSPRYKIIEKRQSVAFWCNPISGHATLYWYQQILGQGPKLLIQFQNNGVVDDSQLPKDRFSAERLKGVDSTLKIQPAKLEDSAVYLCASSFGQEQYFGPGTRLTVT.

This sequence joins TRBV6-6 and TRBJ2-7; D possibly corresponds to TRBD1 (6 bases). Germline CDR1 MNHNY, CDR2 SVGAGI (reference sequence). CDR3 size: 16 residues. The V end lost 0 bases, the J end lost 2 bases, and 14 bases lay between the germline ends. The CDR3 is CASSYSLQGIPYEQYF. The CDR3 DNA is TGTGCCAGCAGTTACTCGCTACAGGGTATACCCTACGAGCAGTACTTC.

On this clone itself: A read error may account for a junction end that differs from germline. As DNA, the CDR3 is TGTGCCAGCAGCTCGTCCATGGGAGGCTCCTACAATGGGCAGTTCTTC. Translating it yields CASSSSMGGSYNGQFF. The rearrangement uses TRBV7-9 and TRBJ2-1, with D perhaps matching TRBD2 (6 bases). The germline CDR1 and CDR2 sequences are SEHNR and FQNEAQ (reference sequence). The CDR3 contains 16 residues.

V is TRBV19 and J is TRBJ2-1, with a tentative D call TRBD2 (6 bases). With 1 base removed from V and 4 bases from J, the gap between germline ends came to 8 bases. Germline lookup yields CDR1 LNHDA and CDR2 SQIVND (reference sequence). The CDR3 runs to 14 residues. Here the CDR3 reads CASSIVGGYNEQFF. The CDR3 DNA reads as TGTGCCAGTAGTATAGTAGGAGGGTACAATGAGCAGTTCTTC.

This rearrangement joins TRBV5-8 to TRBJ2-1; possible D gene TRBD1, 6 bases. Germline CDR1 and CDR2: SGHTS and YDEGEE. The CDR3 spans 15 residues. V was trimmed by 4 bases and J by 4 bases, leaving 15 bases between them. Written as DNA, the CDR3 is TGTGCCAGCAGCGAACCGGGACACAGATACAATGAGCAGTTCTTC. The encoded protein is CASSEPGHRYNEQFF.

This clone was detected a few times. The CDR3 DNA sequence: TGTGCCAGCAGCTTAAAAGCGGGGATTGAGCAGTTCTTC. This gives the protein CASSLKAGIEQFF. This sequence joins TRBV7-2 and TRBJ2-1; TRBD2 matches 7 bases. V lost 2 bases and J lost 9; bases outside the gene matches: 4. The germline V gene has CDR1 SGHTA and CDR2 FQGNSA. The CDR3 consists of 13 residues.

The CDR3 DNA reads as TGTGCCAGCTCACCAAACTCACAGCTTGGGAGTGTTTTGACTGGAAACACCATATATTTT. Amino acid sequence: CASSPNSQLGSVLTGNTIYF. The chain is built from TRBV18 and TRBJ1-3, with no clear D. Germline CDR1 reads KGHSH; CDR2 reads LQKENI. The V end lost 2 bases, the J end lost 2 bases, and 25 bases lay between the germline ends. This CDR3 spans 20 amino acids.

The genes are TRBV6-5 and TRBJ1-2, with TRBD1 as a possible D gene (5 bases). Trimming removed 2 bases at V and 5 bases at J, with 15 bases between. The germline V gene has CDR1 MNHEY and CDR2 SVGAGI. This CDR3 comprises 15 residues. This chain's CDR3 is CASSYRVQGFYGYTF. Here the CDR3 DNA reads TGTGCCAGCAGTTACAGGGTCCAGGGTTTTTATGGCTACACCTTC.

The chain uses TRBV6-5 and TRBJ2-5, with 7 bases fitting TRBD1. CDR3 size: 12 residues. In germline, CDR1 is MNHEY, CDR2 SVGAGI. Germline trimming cut 6 bases from V and 5 bases from J; bases unmatched to any gene: 3. CDR3 sequence reads: CASRTDRETQYF. CDR3 DNA sequence: TGTGCCAGCAGAACGGACAGGGAGACCCAGTACTTC.

The gene calls are TRBV5-4 and TRBJ1-1, with a weak D call TRBD1 (6 bases). The germline V and J ends were trimmed by 4 bases and 3 bases, with 10 bases remaining between them. Germline assignment: CDR1 SGHNT and CDR2 YYREEE (reference sequence). The CDR3 contains 13 residues. CDR3 loop: CASSTGSDTEAFF. CDR3 coding DNA: TGTGCCAGCAGCACAGGGAGCGACACTGAAGCTTTCTTT. The whole variable domain, filled in from reference TRBV5-4 and TRBJ1-1, reads ETGVTQSPTHLIKTRGQQVTLRCSSQSGHNTVSWYQQALGQGPQFIFQYYREEENGRGNFPPRFSGLQFPNYSSELNVNALELDDSALYLCASSTGSDTEAFFGQGTRLTVV.

In this sample, this clone turned up a few times. This chain links TRBV6-1 with TRBJ2-5; 7 nucleotides agree with TRBD1. CDR1 and CDR2 (germline): MNHNS, SASEGT. Trimming removed 3 bases from V and 5 bases from J; junction bases left unmatched: 15. The CDR3 spans 17 residues. CDR3: CASSEVRGRQGKETQYF. The CDR3 bases are TGTGCCAGCAGTGAGGTAAGGGGGAGACAGGGCAAGGAGACCCAGTACTTC.

This clone has more than one count but fewer than ten. The V call is TRBV6-5, the J call TRBJ2-1, with 7 bases fitting TRBD2. Germline-derived CDR1 and CDR2 are MNHEY and SVGAGI. The V and J ends lost 6 bases and 1 base, in that order; junction bases with no gene match: 6. The CDR3 length is 15 residues. CDR3 in DNA: TGTGCCAGCAGGCAACTCGGGGGGTCCTACAATGAGCAGTTCTTC. Amino acid sequence: CASRQLGGSYNEQFF.

V and J are TRBV30 and TRBJ2-5; TRBD2 matches at 10 bases. This CDR3 is built from 16 residues. Trimming took 4 bases from V and 5 from J; bases not matched to a gene: 13. Looked up from germline, CDR1 is GTSNPN and CDR2 is SVGIG (reference sequence). This chain's CDR3 is CAWTPFGAGGYETQYF. The CDR3 region has the DNA TGTGCCTGGACTCCCTTTGGAGCGGGAGGGTATGAGACCCAGTACTTC.

This chain joins TRBV5-1 and TRBJ2-2; 7 bases match TRBD2. Germline-derived CDR1 and CDR2 are SGHRS and YFSETQ. Trimming at V came to 0 bases and at J to 5 bases, leaving 7 bases not matched to a gene. CDR3 length equals 16 residues. The chain's CDR3 is CASSLASTSATGELFF. CDR3 bases: TGCGCCAGCAGCTTGGCCTCTACTAGCGCAACCGGGGAGCTGTTTTTT.

The chain combines TRBV5-1 with TRBJ2-3; possible D gene TRBD2, 6 bases. The CDR3 totals 16 residues. The V end was cut by 4 bases, the J end by 0 bases, with 15 bases between. Germline V gene data show CDR1 as SGHRS and CDR2 as YFSETQ. The CDR3 DNA reads as TGCGCCAGCAGCCGGGACTCCGTCTCTAGCACAGATACGCAGTATTTT. Translating gives CASSRDSVSSTDTQYF.

This clone was seen once. The chain combines TRBV30 with TRBJ1-5, with 9 positions matching TRBD1. The CDR3 has 15 amino acids. Per the germline V gene, CDR1 is GTSNPN and CDR2 is SVGIG (reference sequence). Trimming cost V 4 bases and J 6 bases; bases outside gene matches: 10. The CDR3 sequence: CAWNPGDREAQPQHF. CDR3 DNA sequence: TGTGCCTGGAACCCCGGGGACAGGGAAGCTCAGCCCCAGCATTTT.